This T cell receptor beta chain was retrieved from a study of blood T cell repertoires in COVID-19. Study context: Both acute and convalescent COVID-19 samples were obtained from the United States, Italy and Spain. Sources were T cells, B-cell-depleted T cells, or PBMCs; the material itself was cDNA or gDNA.

Assay: immunoSEQ multiplex PCR; the TCRdb copy retains only in-frame clones and omits some. This table holds fewer than 250,000 clones, 86% found once. J gave up 5 bases and V 1 base, and 20 bases lay outside the gene matches. Germline assignment: CDR1 SGHTA and CDR2 FQGTGA. The CDR3 has 21 residues. V is TRBV7-3 and J is TRBJ2-3; 11 bases are a match to TRBD2. What was sequenced was PBMCs or T cells enriched from blood (not recorded which). The receptor was derived from a woman aged 40 to 50 with acute COVID-19. CDR3 region: CASSLNSAWATSGSRGDTQYF. The CDR3 bases are TGTGCCAGCAGCTTAAATTCGGCGTGGGCCACTAGCGGGAGTAGAGGAGATACGCAGTATTTT.